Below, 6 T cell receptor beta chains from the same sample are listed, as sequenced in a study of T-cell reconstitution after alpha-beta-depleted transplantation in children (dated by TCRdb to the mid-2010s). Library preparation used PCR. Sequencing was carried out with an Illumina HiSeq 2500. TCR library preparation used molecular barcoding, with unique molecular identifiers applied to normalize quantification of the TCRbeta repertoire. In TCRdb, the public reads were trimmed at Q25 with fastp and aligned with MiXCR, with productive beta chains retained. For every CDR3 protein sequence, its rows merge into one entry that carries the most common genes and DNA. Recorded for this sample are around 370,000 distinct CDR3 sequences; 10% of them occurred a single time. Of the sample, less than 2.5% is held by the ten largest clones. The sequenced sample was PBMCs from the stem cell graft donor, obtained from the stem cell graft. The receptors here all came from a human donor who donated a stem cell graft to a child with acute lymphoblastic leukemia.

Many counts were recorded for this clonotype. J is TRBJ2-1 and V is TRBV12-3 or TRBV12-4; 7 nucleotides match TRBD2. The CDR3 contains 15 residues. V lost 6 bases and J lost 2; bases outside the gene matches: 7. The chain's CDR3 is CASSRSGAAYNEQFF. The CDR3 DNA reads TGTGCCAGCAGCCGGAGCGGGGCCGCCTACAATGAGCAGTTCTTC.

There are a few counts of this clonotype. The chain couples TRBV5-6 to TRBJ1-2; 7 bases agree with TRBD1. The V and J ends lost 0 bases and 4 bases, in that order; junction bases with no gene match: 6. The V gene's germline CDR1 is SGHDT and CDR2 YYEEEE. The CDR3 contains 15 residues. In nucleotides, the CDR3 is TGTGCCAGCAGCTTGGACAGGGGCTGGGGCTATGGCTACACCTTC. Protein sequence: CASSLDRGWGYGYTF.

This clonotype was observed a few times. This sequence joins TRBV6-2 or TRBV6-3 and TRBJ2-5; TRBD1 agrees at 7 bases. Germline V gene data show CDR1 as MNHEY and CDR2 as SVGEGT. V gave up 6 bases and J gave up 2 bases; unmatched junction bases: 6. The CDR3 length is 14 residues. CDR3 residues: CASSRQGPQETQYF. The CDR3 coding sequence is TGTGCCAGCAGCAGACAGGGTCCTCAAGAGACCCAGTACTTC.

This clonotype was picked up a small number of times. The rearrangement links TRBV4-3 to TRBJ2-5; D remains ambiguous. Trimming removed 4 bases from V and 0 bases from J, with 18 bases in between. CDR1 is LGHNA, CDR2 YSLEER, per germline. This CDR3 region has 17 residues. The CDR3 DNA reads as TGCGCCAGCAGCCCAAAACCCCTGGCGACCGACCAAGAGACCCAGTACTTC. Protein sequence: CASSPKPLATDQETQYF.

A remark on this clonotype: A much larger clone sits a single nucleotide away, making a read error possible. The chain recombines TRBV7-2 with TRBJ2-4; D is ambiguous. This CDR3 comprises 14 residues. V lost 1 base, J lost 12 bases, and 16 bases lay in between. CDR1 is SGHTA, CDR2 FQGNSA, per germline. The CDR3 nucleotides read TGTGCCAGCAGCTTAGGTGGAGTAGATGGCAGTCAGTACTTC. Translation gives CASSLGGVDGSQYF.

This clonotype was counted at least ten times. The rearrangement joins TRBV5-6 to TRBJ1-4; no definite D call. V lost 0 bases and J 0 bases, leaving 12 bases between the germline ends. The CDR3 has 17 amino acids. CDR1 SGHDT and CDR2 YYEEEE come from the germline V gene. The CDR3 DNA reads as TGTGCCAGCAGCTTGGAAGGAGAACACCCAACTAATGAAAAACTGTTTTTT. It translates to CASSLEGEHPTNEKLFF.